This T cell receptor beta chain was documented in a study of CD4 T cells in relation to SARS-CoV-2 and coronaviruses. Study-wide context: Convalescent patients were eight or nine males and 4 females; two were Hispanic.

This clone has just a few counts. Antigen: not known. Findings and limits, study-wide: Compared with monoreactive clones, crossreactive clones showed significantly weaker SARS-CoV-2 expansion.

Naive or memory CD4+ cells were cultured 1:1 with T cell-depleted PBMCs plus CEF. Survey-level TCR-beta sequencing used DNA from CEF-cultured naive and memory CD4+ T cells. The data were produced by immunoSEQ multiplex PCR, yet TCRdb's version contains in-frame clones alone and is incomplete. The data hold roughly 45,000 clones, with roughly 80% observed a single time. CDR1 is MNHNY and CDR2 is SVGAGI in the germline V gene (reference sequence). Between the trimmed V and J ends, which lost 4 bases and 1 base, there was a span of 11 bases. This CDR3 spans 15 amino acids. The sequencing sample was made of naive CD4+ T cells from PBMCs, cultured in vitro. The subset denotes: naive CD4+ T cells isolated by negative enrichment. The chain couples TRBV6-6 to TRBJ1-5; possibly TRBD1 for D (6 bases). This TCR was sampled from an adult with COVID-19. This CDR3 reads CASSLDRNSNQPQHF. The CDR3 region has the DNA TGTGCCAGCAGTTTAGACAGGAACAGCAATCAGCCCCAGCATTTT.